The sequence of this T cell receptor (beta chain) was determined in a study of blood T cell repertoires in COVID-19. About the research overall: The United States, Italy and Spain supplied acute and convalescent COVID-19 samples. Nucleic acid was either cDNA or gDNA, and it came from T cells, B-cell-depleted T cells, or PBMCs.

The ends lost 3 bases at V and 7 bases at J; junction bases unmatched: 8. CDR1 is GTSNPN and CDR2 is SVGIG in the germline V gene (reference sequence). CDR3 length equals 14 residues. Original methodology: Researchers report that nucleated cell counts were estimated from reference gene primer amplification. Assay: immunoSEQ multiplex PCR; the TCRdb copy retains only in-frame clones and omits some. V, J and clone size are taken as reported in that table, and D and trimming were inferred from the DNA itself. The top ten hold 7.2% of the sample, which has roughly 150,000 clones, approximately 80% seen once.

The genes are TRBV30 and TRBJ2-2, with 7 bases identical to TRBD2. Source material: peripheral blood. The clonotype was recovered from a woman aged 45-60 years in a cohort sampled during active or convalescent COVID-19. The CDR3 DNA follows: TGTGCCTGGAGGAATCCCGGGGGGTTCGGGGAGCTGTTTTTT. The encoded protein is CAWRNPGGFGELFF.